This T cell receptor (beta chain) came from a study of beta chain features in type 1 diabetes. As for the study in general: There were approximately 100,000,000 sorted cells examined across all samples. The study, taken as a whole, reports: TCRB CDR3s were moderately but significantly shorter in Type 1 diabetes patients in all four CD4+ subsets. Cells that show high TCR expression could be over-represented by cDNA sequencing. Equally in patients and controls, shorter templates might have been favored by PCR.

There are 16 residues in the CDR3. From germline, CDR1 is SGHRS and CDR2 YFSETQ. Trimming shortened V by 4 bases and J by 0 bases, and 15 bases separated the two germline ends. The isolated RNA, all of it, was reverse transcribed, so expressed TCRB transcripts were what got sequenced. Libraries were prepared by immunoSEQ multiplex PCR; TCRdb keeps only in-frame clonotypes and omits some of them. Here the sample spans 300,000 or so clones, around 8.5% being singletons. With regard to this clone: Antigen unknown.

This clonotype originated in a young man with type 1 diabetes. This chain links TRBV5-1 with TRBJ2-3; D is uncertain. Material: central memory CD4+ T cells from blood. CDR3 in amino acids: CASSAVSGTSTDTQYF. The CDR3 DNA is TGCGCCAGCAGCGCCGTGTCCGGAACTAGCACAGATACGCAGTATTTT.